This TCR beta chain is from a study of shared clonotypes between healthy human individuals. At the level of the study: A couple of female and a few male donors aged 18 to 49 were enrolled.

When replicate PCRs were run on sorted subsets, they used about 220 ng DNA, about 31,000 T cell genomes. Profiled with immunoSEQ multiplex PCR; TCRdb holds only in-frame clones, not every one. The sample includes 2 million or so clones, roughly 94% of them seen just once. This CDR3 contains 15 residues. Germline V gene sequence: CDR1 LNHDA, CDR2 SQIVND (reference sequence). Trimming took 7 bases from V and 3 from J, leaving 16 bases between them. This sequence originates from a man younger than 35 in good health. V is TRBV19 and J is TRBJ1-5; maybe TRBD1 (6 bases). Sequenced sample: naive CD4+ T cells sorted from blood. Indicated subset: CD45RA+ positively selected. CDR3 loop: CASKEDRLDNQPQHF. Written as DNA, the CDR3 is TGTGCCAGTAAAGAAGACAGGCTCGACAATCAGCCCCAGCATTTT. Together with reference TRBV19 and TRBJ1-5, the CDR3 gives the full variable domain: DGGITQSPKYLFRKEGQNVTLSCEQNLNHDAMYWYRQDPGQGLRLIYYSQIVNDFQKGDIAEGYSVSREKKESFPLTVTSAQKNPTAFYLCASKEDRLDNQPQHFGDGTRLSIL.